This T cell receptor beta chain was sequenced in a study of blood T cell repertoires in COVID-19. Overall study context: Samples of COVID-19 (acute and convalescent) were obtained from the United States, Italy and Spain. From T cells, B-cell-depleted T cells, or PBMCs came the material, which was cDNA or gDNA.

Methods used by the authors: Estimation of nucleated cell counts was performed using reference gene primer amplification. The repertoire was sequenced with immunoSEQ multiplex PCR; TCRdb's copy has only in-frame clones and lacks some. D and trimming come from the DNA, and the V and J calls and clone size come from that table. The sample lists under 450,000 clones; 70% to 85% were seen once. Trimming removed 5 bases at V and 8 bases at J, with 15 bases between. This CDR3 is 12 amino acids long. Germline V gene lookup returns CDR1 GTSNPN and CDR2 SVGIG (reference sequence). This sequence originates from a human donor with acute or convalescent COVID-19. The donor label of this sample is uncertain. The V call is TRBV30, the J call TRBJ1-2; the D gene is possibly TRBD1 (5 bases). The sample comprised peripheral blood. CDR3: CAWLGGRGGYTF. CDR3 sequence (DNA): TGTGCCTGGTTGGGGGGAAGAGGGGGCTACACCTTC. Supplemented by reference TRBV30 and TRBJ1-2, the full variable domain reads SQTIHQWPATLVQPVGSPLSLECTVEGTSNPNLYWYRQAAGRGLQLLFYSVGIGQISSEVPQNLSASRPQDRQFILSSKKLLLSDSGFYLCAWLGGRGGYTFGSGTRLTVV.